These T cell receptor beta chains were read from a single sample in a study of blood T cells in healthy people across ages. TCRdb fed the 5' RACE reads into MiXCR, producing one record per CDR3 protein. The data hold just under 750,000 distinct CDR3 sequences, with about 24% observed a single time. The sample taken for sequencing was blood. These receptors were obtained from a man in his 70s in good health. The CDR3 runs from the conserved cysteine through the conserved F or W. The D gene is left open where the match is weak. Clone size appears in some rows only: once, few, many, or a class for an expanded clone.

.,TRBJ2-7,TRBD1,TRBV5-1,CASSLGQGAALEQYF,TGCGCCAGCAGCTTGGGACAGGGGGCGGCTCTCGAGCAGTACTTC
.,TRBJ1-2,.,TRBV4-1,CASSQAEGVGYGYTF,TGCGCCAGCAGCCAAGCGGAAGGGGTCGGCTATGGCTACACCTTC
.,TRBJ2-7,.,TRBV15,CATSRGGIQTYEQYF,TGTGCCACCAGCAGGGGGGGCATACAGACCTACGAGCAGTACTTC
few,TRBJ2-3,TRBD2,TRBV24-1,CATSDQGLGTDTQYF,TGTGCCACCAGTGATCAGGGACTAGGAACAGATACGCAGTATTTT
once,TRBJ1-4,.,TRBV7-8,CASSLSRFPPDKWEKLFF,TGTGCCAGCAGCTTAAGTCGTTTCCCCCCGGATAAGTGGGAAAAACTGTTTTTT
.,TRBJ2-2,.,TRBV19,CASSRTMRTGELFF,TGTGCCAGTTCTAGGACCATGCGGACCGGGGAGCTGTTTTTT
.,TRBJ2-1,TRBD2,TRBV7-2,CASSPRTSGRDNEQFF,TGTGCCAGCAGCCCCCGGACTAGCGGGAGGGATAATGAGCAGTTCTTC
few,TRBJ1-2,.,TRBV11-2,CASSDSYNYGYTF,TGTGCCAGCAGTGACAGTTACAACTATGGCTACACCTTC
few,TRBJ1-5,TRBD1,TRBV20-1,CSARDGWTGGNQPQHF,TGCAGTGCTAGAGATGGTTGGACAGGGGGCAATCAGCCCCAGCATTTT
.,TRBJ2-7,.,TRBV25-1,CASSEGRGASYEQYF,TGTGCCAGCAGTGAAGGGAGGGGGGCCTCCTACGAGCAGTACTTC
.,TRBJ2-1,TRBD2,TRBV11-3,CASSLSSGRPNEQFF,TGTGCCAGCAGCTTATCTAGCGGGAGACCAAATGAGCAGTTCTTC
few,TRBJ1-5,.,TRBV6-5,CASRDSYSNQPQHF,TGTGCCAGCAGGGACAGTTATAGCAATCAGCCCCAGCATTTT
.,TRBJ1-1,TRBD1,TRBV27,CASSLSGGTGVTEAFF,TGTGCCAGCAGTTTATCTGGAGGGACAGGGGTCACTGAAGCTTTCTTT
.,TRBJ2-5,.,TRBV5-1,CASKDSPGETQYF,TGCGCCAGCAAGGACAGCCCCGGGGAGACCCAGTACTTC
.,TRBJ2-6,TRBD2,TRBV7-2,CASSPLAGGVSGANVLTF,TGTGCCAGCAGCCCACTAGCGGGGGGCGTCTCTGGGGCCAACGTCCTGACCTTC
few,TRBJ1-2,TRBD1,TRBV5-1,CASSYTGGLNYGYTF,TGCGCCAGCAGCTATACAGGGGGATTGAACTATGGCTACACCTTC
.,TRBJ1-6,TRBD1,TRBV12-3/TRBV12-4,CASRGAGTGNSPLHF,TGTGCCAGCAGGGGGGCCGGGACAGGGAATTCACCCCTCCACTTT
few,TRBJ2-2,.,TRBV5-1,CASSLGLGPNTGELFF,TGCGCCAGCAGCTTGGGCCTGGGACCGAACACCGGGGAGCTGTTTTTT
.,TRBJ2-5,TRBD2,TRBV6-1,CASSKLAGVKGETQYF,TGTGCCAGCAGTAAACTAGCGGGAGTGAAGGGAGAGACCCAGTACTTC
.,TRBJ2-5,.,TRBV5-6,CASSLETVRETQYF,TGTGCCAGCAGCTTGGAAACGGTGCGGGAGACCCAGTACTTC
few,TRBJ1-3,.,TRBV12-3/TRBV12-4,CASSLRGAGNTIYF,TGTGCCAGCAGCCTACGGGGGGCGGGAAACACCATATATTTT
.,TRBJ2-3,.,TRBV6-5,CASRPGHHTDTQYF,TGTGCCAGCAGACCGGGACACCACACAGATACGCAGTATTTT
.,TRBJ1-6,.,TRBV3-1,CASSQGGIRNSPLHF,TGTGCCAGCAGCCAGGGCGGGATTCGGAATTCACCCCTCCACTTT
.,TRBJ2-6,.,TRBV6-5,CASSYSAYSGANVLTF,TGTGCCAGCAGTTACTCCGCCTACTCTGGGGCCAACGTCCTGACTTTC
.,TRBJ2-3,.,TRBV9,CASSVLGGRADTQYF,TGTGCCAGCAGCGTTTTAGGGGGGCGTGCAGATACGCAGTATTTT
.,TRBJ2-5,TRBD2,TRBV11-2,CASSLVSSGRGGGTQYF,TGTGCCAGCAGCTTAGTATCGAGCGGGAGAGGGGGAGGGACCCAGTACTTC
.,TRBJ2-1,TRBD1,TRBV14,CASSPVTGIGYNEQFF,TGTGCCAGCAGCCCCGTGACAGGGATCGGCTACAATGAGCAGTTCTTC
.,TRBJ2-1,.,TRBV15,CATSRSRRGSNNEQFF,TGTGCCACCAGCAGAAGCCGGCGGGGTAGTAACAATGAGCAGTTCTTC
.,TRBJ2-5,.,TRBV3-1,CASSQDLYETQYF,TGTGCCAGCAGCCAAGATCTGTACGAGACCCAGTACTTC
few,TRBJ2-7,TRBD1,TRBV11-2,CASSFRGQYEQYF,TGTGCCAGCAGCTTCAGGGGGCAATACGAGCAGTACTTC
many,TRBJ1-2,.,TRBV5-6,CASSPDSGHGSGYTF,TGTGCCAGCAGCCCGGACTCGGGACACGGATCGGGCTACACCTTC
.,TRBJ2-4,TRBD1,TRBV24-1,CATSGDRNIQYF,TGTGCCACCAGTGGGGACAGAAACATTCAGTACTTC
few,TRBJ2-3,.,TRBV21-1,CASSKMTRRDADTQYF,TGTGCCAGCAGCAAAATGACACGTCGAGACGCAGATACGCAGTATTTT
many,TRBJ1-3,.,TRBV20-1,CSARVGFPLSGNTIYF,TGCAGTGCTAGAGTGGGGTTCCCTCTCTCTGGAAACACCATATATTTT
few,TRBJ1-5,.,TRBV7-3,CASSSTGGSGKNQPQHF,TGTGCCAGCAGCTCTACGGGGGGCAGCGGGAAGAATCAGCCCCAGCATTTT
.,TRBJ1-2,TRBD1,TRBV6-1,CASLPGQANHGYTF,TGTGCCAGCCTTCCAGGACAGGCTAACCATGGCTACACCTTC
many,TRBJ1-1,.,TRBV29-1,CSVPGRRAFF,TGCAGCGTTCCTGGCCGGCGAGCTTTCTTT
.,TRBJ2-3,TRBD2,TRBV5-1,CASSSYILGTSGGTDTQYF,TGCGCCAGCAGCTCCTACATACTGGGGACTAGCGGGGGTACAGATACGCAGTATTTT
few,TRBJ2-1,TRBD1,TRBV5-1,CASRFTGVDEQFF,TGCGCCAGCAGATTTACAGGGGTCGATGAGCAGTTCTTC